Listed here are 11 T cell receptor beta chains from one sample, sequenced in a study of CD8 T cells in ankylosing spondylitis. General study results and limits: Roughly eight highly homologous variants made up a TCR beta motif that seemed to typify ankylosing spondylitis blood.

TCRdb processed the 5' RACE reads anew with MiXCR; each CDR3 protein has one entry. The repertoire holds approximately 500,000 distinct CDR3 sequences, about 13% seen once, with about 6.8% in the top ten. These receptors have no known antigen. Sequenced: blood, either unsorted or a sorted T cell fraction (not recorded which). These TCRs come from a male donor with ankylosing spondylitis.

The chain uses TRBV3-1 and TRBJ2-1, with 9 bases aligning to TRBD2. CDR1 LGHDT and CDR2 YNNKEL come from the germline V gene (reference sequence). V lost 4 bases, J lost 7 bases, and 8 bases stayed unmatched. This CDR3 contains 15 residues. The CDR3 nucleotides are TGTGCCAGCAGCCCTGAGGCGGGAGGGCGGAATGAGCAGTTCTTC. This codes for CASSPEAGGRNEQFF.

This clonotype has only a few counts. The chain has TRBV5-1 and TRBJ2-5; either TRBD1 or TRBD2 may supply D (6 bases each). From germline, CDR1 is SGHRS and CDR2 YFSETQ. V lost 0 bases, J lost 5 bases, and 14 bases lay in between. The CDR3 length is 15 residues. In nucleotides, the CDR3 is TGCGCCAGCAGCTTGGTTCCGGGGGCAGGGGAGACCCAGTACTTC. Translation: CASSLVPGAGETQYF. Full variable domain (missing parts from reference TRBV5-1 and TRBJ2-5): KAGVTQTPRYLIKTRGQQVTLSCSPISGHRSVSWYQQTPGQGLQFLFEYFSETQRNKGNFPGRFSGRQFSNSRSEMNVSTLELGDSALYLCASSLVPGAGETQYFGPGTRLLVL.

This clonotype was detected a few times. This chain links TRBV27 with TRBJ2-7, with 7 bases matching TRBD2. Germline loops: CDR1 MNHEY, CDR2 SMNVEV (reference sequence). The ends lost 6 bases at V and 3 bases at J; junction bases unmatched: 5. The CDR3 loop spans 13 amino acids. The CDR3 region is CASSIREGYEQYF. For the CDR3, the DNA is TGTGCCAGCAGCATCAGGGAGGGCTACGAGCAGTACTTC.

Only a few counts were recorded for this clonotype. The CDR3 bases are TGCAGCGCCGTACCCGGGACTAGCGGATACACAGATACGCAGTATTTT. Its translation is CSAVPGTSGYTDTQYF. The chain joins TRBV20-1 to TRBJ2-3, with TRBD2 matching 11 bases. There are 16 residues in the CDR3. Looked up from germline, CDR1 is DFQATT and CDR2 is SNEGSKA (reference sequence).

The chain uses TRBV20-1 and TRBJ1-1, with a tentative D call TRBD1 (5 bases). This CDR3 comprises 15 residues. The ends were cut back, 0 bases at V and 0 bases at J, with 11 bases in the middle. Germline values: CDR1 DFQATT, CDR2 SNEGSKA (reference sequence). CDR3 sequence reads: CSARDPGPVNTEAFF. The CDR3 bases are TGCAGTGCTAGAGATCCGGGACCGGTGAACACTGAAGCTTTCTTT.

The V gene is TRBV15, the J gene TRBJ2-3; TRBD2 matches 10 bases. The V segment lost 5 bases and the J segment 4 bases; nucleotides outside the gene matches: 9. CDR3 size: 16 residues. Germline-derived CDR1 and CDR2 are LNHNV and YYDKDF (reference sequence). CDR3 coding DNA: TGTGCCACCAGCCGGTTAGCGGGAGGAGGTCCAGATACGCAGTATTTT. Protein: CATSRLAGGGPDTQYF.

The chain employs TRBV11-2 and TRBJ1-2; D is unresolved. Germline V gives CDR1 SGHAT, CDR2 FQNNGV. The CDR3 sequence is 14 residues long. Between the trimmed V and J ends, which lost 0 bases and 5 bases, there was a span of 10 bases. CDR3 residues: CASSLDPGPYGYTF. In nucleotides, the CDR3 is TGTGCCAGCAGCTTAGATCCCGGGCCGTATGGCTACACCTTC.

The chain links TRBV9 to TRBJ2-1; no clear D gene. The germline V gene encodes CDR1 SGDLS and CDR2 YYNGEE. The CDR3 runs 11 residues. V gave up 4 bases and J gave up 8 bases, with 7 bases separating them. Written as DNA, the CDR3 is TGTGCCAGCAGCCGTGAGGATGAGCAGTTCTTC. This encodes CASSREDEQFF.

The chain is built from TRBV7-2 and TRBJ2-2; TRBD2 agrees at 7 bases. With 5 bases clipped from V and 5 bases from J, the junction kept 14 bases outside the gene matches. CDR3 length: 17 amino acids. Germline values: CDR1 SGHTA, CDR2 FQGNSA. This CDR3 is CASSPRASGQGTGELFF. The CDR3 DNA sequence: TGTGCCAGCAGCCCTAGGGCTAGCGGTCAAGGGACCGGGGAGCTGTTTTTT.

A few counts support this clonotype. The gene calls are TRBV10-3 and TRBJ2-5, with a possible D match to TRBD2 (5 bases). Trimming stripped 6 bases from V and 1 base from J, with 18 bases between. Germline V lookup: CDR1 ENHRY, CDR2 SYGVKD. The CDR3 spans 16 residues. CDR3: CAISSHGGGGQETQYF. The CDR3, as DNA: TGTGCCATCAGCTCCCACGGAGGCGGCGGCCAAGAGACCCAGTACTTC.

This clonotype was seen ten or more times. The DNA for the CDR3 is TGTGCCACCCGGCAGGGCGAATTGAGCACTGAAGCTTTCTTT. Its protein product is CATRQGELSTEAFF. This sequence joins TRBV28 and TRBJ1-1; tentatively, D is TRBD1 (5 bases). The CDR3 totals 14 residues. V lost 10 bases, J lost 4 bases, and 19 bases lay in between. Per the germline V gene, CDR1 is MDHEN and CDR2 is SYDVKM.